These 10 T cell receptor beta chains share one sample of origin, sequenced in a study of T cells after yellow fever vaccination. TCRdb processed the 5' RACE reads anew with MiXCR; each CDR3 protein has one entry. The profile shows around 400,000 distinct CDR3 sequences, 11% of them singletons. Source: PBMCs, taken on the day of the first yellow fever vaccination. The receptor source for this set is a young man who received the YFV17D yellow fever vaccine.

The rearrangement joins TRBV10-3 to TRBJ2-1; no firm D call. Trimming left V 0 bases short and J 6 bases short, with 12 bases between. CDR1 and CDR2 from the germline V gene are ENHRY and SYGVKD. This CDR3 contains 15 residues. Here the CDR3 reads CAISESGNVINEQFF. DNA for the CDR3: TGTGCCATCAGTGAGTCGGGGAATGTGATCAATGAGCAGTTCTTC.

This chain connects TRBV7-2 to TRBJ1-1, with D hard to call. Germline V gene sequence: CDR1 SGHTA, CDR2 FQGNSA. The CDR3 spans 13 residues. V lost 5 bases and J lost 0, with 7 bases in between. In nucleotides, the CDR3 is TGTGCCAGCAGCGTGGCCCTGAACACTGAAGCTTTCTTT. Residues: CASSVALNTEAFF.

This clonotype was seen at least ten times. V usage is TRBV7-2 and J usage is TRBJ2-7; D is undetermined. The CDR3 totals 13 residues. Trimming pared 0 bases from V and 1 base from J, leaving 4 bases between. In germline, CDR1 is SGHTA, CDR2 FQGNSA. The CDR3 bases are TGTGCCAGCAGCTTAGCCGGTTCCTACGAGCAGTACGTC. Protein product: CASSLAGSYEQYV.

In nucleotides, the CDR3 is TGCGCCAGCAGCCGAGAGCTGACGTCAGAGGGGTACGAGCAGTACGTC. Translating gives CASSRELTSEGYEQYV. The V gene is TRBV4-3, the J gene TRBJ2-7; the D call may be TRBD1 or TRBD2 (5 bases each). The CDR3 length is 16 residues. The V end lost 4 bases, the J end lost 4 bases, and 20 bases lay between the germline ends. From germline, CDR1 is LGHNA and CDR2 YSLEER.

This clonotype was seen more than once but under ten times. The chain has TRBV29-1 and TRBJ1-5; D call uncertain. The CDR3 loop spans 11 amino acids. CDR1 is SQVTM, CDR2 ANQGSEA, per germline. V lost 5 bases to trimming and J lost 6 bases, with 8 bases between them. The CDR3 reads CSVRRVQPQHF. In DNA form, the CDR3 reads TGCAGCGTTAGAAGGGTTCAGCCCCAGCATTTT.

Ten or more counts support this clonotype. This chain uses TRBV7-9 with TRBJ1-4, with D unclear. V lost 3 bases, J lost 1 base, and 3 bases lay in between. The CDR3 loop spans 13 amino acids. Germline V gives CDR1 SEHNR, CDR2 FQNEAQ (reference sequence). The CDR3 is CASSLGTNEKLFF. The CDR3 bases are TGTGCCAGCAGCTTGGGAACTAATGAAAAACTGTTTTTT.

This clonotype was counted ten times or more. The V and J genes are TRBV5-1 and TRBJ1-1; unclear D gene. V gave up 1 base and J gave up 4 bases, with 11 bases separating them. Germline CDR1 and CDR2: SGHRS and YFSETQ. This CDR3 comprises 14 residues. The DNA of the CDR3 is TGCGCCAGCAGCTTGTCTGACCGGGCCACTGAAGCTTTCTTT. Its protein is CASSLSDRATEAFF.

The J gene is TRBJ2-1, the V gene TRBV2; D gene uncertain. Trimming stripped 6 bases from V and 5 bases from J, with 8 bases between. Germline CDR1 reads SNHLY; CDR2 reads FYNNEI. CDR3 length: 12 residues. The CDR3 bases are TGTGCCAGCAGAACGGGTGACAATGAGCAGTTCTTC. It yields the protein CASRTGDNEQFF.

This clonotype has only a few counts. CDR3 sequence (DNA): TGTGCCAGCTTACCATTGGGGTTCCCCTACAATGAGCAGTTCTTC. This translates into CASLPLGFPYNEQFF. This rearrangement joins TRBV28 to TRBJ2-1; no clear D. Germline CDR1 MDHEN, CDR2 SYDVKM. The CDR3 runs 15 residues. V was cut by 8 bases and J by 2 bases, with 16 bases left in between.

This clonotype was counted between two and nine times. This chain links TRBV4-1 with TRBJ2-7; TRBD1 matches 9 bases. The CDR3 extends over 15 amino acids. V dropped 5 bases and J dropped 3; count of bases not matched to a gene: 8. Germline V gene lookup returns CDR1 MGHRA and CDR2 YSYEKL. CDR3 protein: CASSTRDRDFYEQYF. DNA for the CDR3: TGCGCCAGCAGCACCCGGGACAGGGACTTCTACGAGCAGTACTTC.